The T cell receptor (beta chain) under discussion was sequenced for a study of T cells in Graves' hyperthyroidism and ophthalmopathy. Study-wide results and limits: Ophthalmopathy was identified by the model a median about six months ahead of onset. Most thyroid clonotypes that were expanded above 0.001 also turned up in blood.

The TCR beta CDR3 regions underwent amplification using RNA transcripts as the source. The TCR CDR3 first-round RT-PCR relied on the HTBI primer set. One entry per CDR3 protein results from TCRdb running MiXCR on the multiplex PCR reads. The table shows about 770,000 distinct CDR3 sequences, with over 15% occurring only once. This clonotype has more than one count but fewer than ten. Its antigen is undetermined. Germline V gene lookup returns CDR1 MNHEY and CDR2 SMNVEV (reference sequence). There are 15 residues in the CDR3. Trimming removed 8 bases from V and 2 bases from J; junction bases left unmatched: 12. Uncontrolled infection, other autoimmune disease, pregnancy or lactation barred patients from enrollment. PBMCs came from about 10 ml fresh peripheral blood.

The sequencing input was blood. The receptor was derived from a woman between 50 and 59 years old with Graves' hyperthyroidism that later progressed to Graves' ophthalmopathy. The V call is TRBV27, the J call TRBJ2-7; 7 nucleotides match TRBD1. This chain's CDR3 is CASSRFGTDAYEQYF. The CDR3 DNA reads as TGTGCCAGCTCCCGATTCGGGACAGACGCCTACGAGCAGTACTTC.